This T cell receptor beta chain was obtained from a study of beta chain features in type 1 diabetes. Per the germline V gene, CDR1 is MNHNY and CDR2 is SVGAGI (reference sequence). This CDR3 has 13 amino acids. V lost 6 bases and J lost 6, with 11 bases in between. This clone was seen a few times. A single heparinised blood sample, averaging roughly 0.11 L, was obtained per donor. Every bit of the isolated RNA underwent reverse transcription, so sequencing read expressed TCRB transcripts. Millions of reads were obtained on average from naive, central memory and regulatory T cell samples. TCRdb's table, derived via immunoSEQ multiplex PCR, lists solely in-frame clones and lacks some. The profile shows under 250,000 clones, around 9.9% of them singletons.

This clonotype originated in a man aged 18 to 29 in good health. This rearrangement joins TRBV6-6 to TRBJ1-4, with TRBD1 as a possible D gene (5 bases). Sequenced sample: central memory CD4+ T cells from blood. CDR3 nucleotide sequence: TGTGCCAGCAGCCTCGTGGGGGATGAAAAACTGTTTTTT. Protein: CASSLVGDEKLFF.